This T cell receptor beta chain stems from a study of OX40 agonist ivuxolimab in advanced cancers. As for the study in general: Patients' therapy was ivuxolimab, an antibody that acts as an agonist of OX40 (CD134). A mean age of approximately 60 years, range about 23 to 90, was recorded, and around 85% were male. People who had prior anti-PD-1, anti-PD-L1 or anti-CTLA-4 therapy could take part, and under 45% had some.

Germline V lookup: CDR1 KGHSH, CDR2 LQKENI. This CDR3 contains 12 residues. Between the trimmed V and J ends, which lost 2 bases and 12 bases, there was a span of 10 bases. Comments on this clone: What it binds is not known.

Only in-frame clones appear in the TCRdb table, and some are missing; sequencing was by immunoSEQ multiplex PCR. The table shows 75,000 to 95,000 clones, with approximately 80% occurring only once. Overall study results and limits: Certain nonresponders likewise exhibited a low normalized T-cell clonal expansion.

The TCR originated in an adult with an advanced solid tumor such as melanoma, head and neck, liver or kidney cancer. Sequencing used CD4+ or CD8+ T cells sorted from blood, obtained in a trial of the OX40 agonist ivuxolimab. The chain carries TRBV18 and TRBJ1-4, with D unresolved. CDR3 nucleotides: TGTGCCAGCTCACCAAGCCTTGGGGAACTGTTTTTT. The encoded protein is CASSPSLGELFF.